Sequencing of this T cell receptor beta chain was carried out in a study of blood T cell repertoires in COVID-19. Overall study: From the United States, Italy and Spain came samples of acute and convalescent COVID-19. T cells, B-cell-depleted T cells, or PBMCs provided the cDNA or gDNA that served as material.

Per the authors' pipeline: Estimated nucleated cell counts came from reference gene primer amplification. The data were produced by immunoSEQ multiplex PCR, yet TCRdb's version contains in-frame clones alone and is incomplete. That table gives V, J and clone size, and the DNA gave D and trimming. This table has around 240,000 clones, 75% to 90% appearing once. V shed 5 bases and J shed 3 bases, with 13 bases lying between them. This CDR3 has 15 residues. Germline V gives CDR1 MGHRA, CDR2 YSYEKL. The chain is built from TRBV4-1 and TRBJ1-4, with a tentative D call TRBD1 (6 bases). The clonotype was recovered from a woman aged 25 to 39 who had recovered from COVID-19. Sequenced material: peripheral blood. CDR3 nucleotides: TGCGCCAGCAGCAAAATACAGGGTTCTAATGAAAAACTGTTTTTT. It encodes CASSKIQGSNEKLFF.